Below are 26 T cell receptor beta chains sequenced from a single sample in a study of Ad26.COV2.S vaccination and SARS-CoV-2 variants. Sequencing used immunoSEQ multiplex PCR; TCRdb keeps in-frame clones, though not all of them. Seen here are some 460,000 clones, roughly 87% observed once, and the top ten hold 1.7%. Treatment meaning: 15 to 20 received Ad26.COV2.S at low or high dose, single or two shots; several received placebo; per-sample allocation not given. Sampling happened 63 days after the first vaccine or placebo injection. Sample: peripheral blood, taken in a trial of Ad26.COV2.S vaccine versus placebo. These receptors were collected from a person between 18 and 60 years old who received the Ad26.COV2.S COVID-19 vaccine or a placebo.

Turning to this clone: The sample contains more than one DNA sequence encoding this CDR3. The genes are TRBV4-1 and TRBJ1-4; D gene ambiguous. The CDR3 loop spans 13 amino acids. Per germline, CDR1 MGHRA and CDR2 YSYEKL. The V end was cut by 1 base, the J end by 4 bases, with 4 bases between. In nucleotides, the CDR3 is TGCGCCAGCAGCCAAGTACGTAATGAAAAACTGTTTTTT. Translation gives CASSQVRNEKLFF.

The chain combines TRBV30 with TRBJ1-2; TRBD1 agrees at 9 bases. The CDR3 has 13 amino acids. Germline loops: CDR1 GTSNPN, CDR2 SVGIG (reference sequence). The V segment lost 2 bases and the J segment 8 bases; nucleotides outside the gene matches: 6. This chain's CDR3 is CAWSSWTGEGYTF. The CDR3 DNA is TGTGCCTGGAGTTCGTGGACAGGGGAAGGCTACACCTTC.

This clone was observed a few times. This chain uses TRBV6-1 with TRBJ2-1, with 10 bases aligning to TRBD2. The CDR3 length is 15 residues. CDR1 is MNHNS, CDR2 SASEGT, per germline. Trimming at V came to 3 bases and at J to 9 bases, leaving 8 bases not matched to a gene. The CDR3, as DNA: TGTGCCAGCAGTGAGCAAGCGGGAGGGATAGGTGAGCAGTTCTTC. Protein sequence: CASSEQAGGIGEQFF.

V usage is TRBV7-9 and J usage is TRBJ1-1; D is undetermined. CDR3 length: 15 amino acids. The germline V gene encodes CDR1 SEHNR and CDR2 FQNEAQ (reference sequence). Trimming shortened V by 0 bases and J by 4 bases, and 12 bases separated the two germline ends. The CDR3 DNA reads as TGTGCCAGCAGCTTAGCCGGGGAAGCTGGCACTGAAGCTTTCTTT. Its protein product is CASSLAGEAGTEAFF. Full variable domain (outside the CDR3, taken from reference TRBV7-9 and TRBJ1-1): DTGVSQNPRHKITKRGQNVTFRCDPISEHNRLYWYRQTLGQGPEFLTYFQNEAQLEKSRLLSDRFSAERPKGSFSTLEIQRTEQGDSAMYLCASSLAGEAGTEAFFGQGTRLTVV.

V is TRBV6-5 and J is TRBJ1-2; D ambiguous. The germline V gene encodes CDR1 MNHEY and CDR2 SVGAGI. This CDR3 has 15 residues. Trimming took 2 bases from V and 3 from J, leaving 13 bases between them. The CDR3 protein is CASSYGYPWDYGYTF. The CDR3 DNA reads TGTGCCAGCAGTTACGGGTACCCCTGGGACTATGGCTACACCTTC.

This sequence joins TRBV7-9 and TRBJ2-1; 7 positions match TRBD1. V shed 5 bases and J 8 bases; nucleotides not matched to a gene: 9. Per the germline V gene, CDR1 is SEHNR and CDR2 is FQNEAQ (reference sequence). The CDR3 loop spans 14 amino acids. The CDR3 reads CASSRVGTADEQFF. The CDR3 DNA is TGTGCCAGCAGCCGAGTGGGGACAGCCGATGAGCAGTTCTTC.

This clone was counted a few times. Other DNA sequences from this sample encode an identical CDR3 as well. The rearrangement links TRBV5-1 to TRBJ2-7; D gene ambiguous. Germline CDR1 and CDR2: SGHRS and YFSETQ. V lost 3 bases to trimming and J lost 2 bases, with 3 bases between them. CDR3 size: 11 residues. The DNA for the CDR3 is TGCGCCAGCAGCTCAGCCTACGAGCAGTACTTC. Amino acid sequence: CASSSAYEQYF.

This clone was observed once. The chain carries TRBV24-1 and TRBJ1-2; no definite D call. Germline values: CDR1 KGHDR, CDR2 SFDVKD. This CDR3 contains 14 residues. The germline V and J ends were trimmed by 3 bases and 0 bases, with 7 bases remaining between them. The CDR3 DNA reads as TGTGCCACCAGTGATAGGACCTCTAACTATGGCTACACCTTC. This translates into CATSDRTSNYGYTF.

This chain connects TRBV7-8 to TRBJ2-2; 11 nucleotides match TRBD2. Germline CDR1 SGHVS, CDR2 FQNEAQ. The CDR3 loop spans 18 amino acids. Trimming took 1 base from V and 6 from J; bases not matched to a gene: 10. The CDR3 region is CASSLVFGSGGAPGELFF. The CDR3 bases are TGTGCCAGCAGCTTAGTTTTCGGTAGCGGGGGGGCCCCCGGGGAGCTGTTTTTT.

V is TRBV5-1 and J is TRBJ2-3, with D uncertain. Germline CDR1 reads SGHRS; CDR2 reads YFSETQ. Trimming stripped 0 bases from V and 3 bases from J, with 8 bases between. This CDR3 spans 14 amino acids. The CDR3 loop reads CASSLATATDTQYF. The CDR3, as DNA: TGCGCCAGCAGCTTGGCTACAGCTACAGATACGCAGTATTTT.

The chain has TRBV27 and TRBJ2-7; D is ambiguous. Germline CDR1 and CDR2: MNHEY and SMNVEV (reference sequence). Deletions cut 5 bases from V and 3 bases from J, with 17 bases between. CDR3 length: 15 residues. CDR3 sequence reads: CASSPMEGLNYEQYF. DNA for the CDR3: TGTGCCAGCAGTCCCATGGAAGGGCTGAACTACGAGCAGTACTTC.

The rearrangement links TRBV18 to TRBJ2-5; no clear D gene. The CDR3 covers 13 residues. Trimming removed 4 bases from V and 0 bases from J, with 6 bases in between. Germline-derived CDR1 and CDR2 are KGHSH and LQKENI. This CDR3 reads CASSRAYQETQYF. The CDR3 DNA follows: TGTGCCAGCTCACGGGCGTACCAAGAGACCCAGTACTTC.

The chain employs TRBV10-3 and TRBJ2-5; D is ambiguous. The CDR3 runs 14 residues. Trimming cost V 0 bases and J 0 bases, with 5 bases left between them. Germline CDR1 is ENHRY and CDR2 is SYGVKD. CDR3 region: CAISESMYQETQYF. The DNA for the CDR3 is TGTGCCATCAGTGAGTCAATGTACCAAGAGACCCAGTACTTC.

On this clone: This sample includes further DNA sequences coding for the same CDR3. V is TRBV3-1 (or the pseudogene TRBV3-2) and J is TRBJ2-1; D unresolved. This CDR3 contains 11 residues. Germline loops: CDR1 LGHDT, CDR2 YNNKEL (reference sequence). V lost 5 bases, J lost 4 bases, and 3 bases lay in between. DNA of the CDR3: TGTGCCAGCAGCTCTTACAATGAGCAGTTCTTC. Encoded protein: CASSSYNEQFF.

The rearrangement joins TRBV29-1 to TRBJ2-7; 7 bases align to TRBD1. V lost 6 bases to trimming and J lost 3 bases; unmatched junction nucleotides: 8. Per the germline V gene, CDR1 is SQVTM and CDR2 is ANQGSEA. The CDR3 runs 13 residues. The CDR3: CSVARQGYYEQYF. The CDR3 nucleotides are TGCAGCGTCGCCCGACAGGGATACTACGAGCAGTACTTC.

V gene TRBV7-2 combines with J gene TRBJ2-3; TRBD2 agrees at 8 bases. J lost 5 bases, V lost 4 bases, and 17 bases had no gene match. The CDR3 has 18 amino acids. Germline V lookup: CDR1 SGHTA, CDR2 FQGNSA. For the CDR3, the DNA is TGTGCCAGCAGCTCGCAAGCTCTAGCGGGCTCTGACAGAGATACGCAGTATTTT. Protein: CASSSQALAGSDRDTQYF. The full variable domain, rest sourced from reference TRBV7-2 and TRBJ2-3, is GAGVSQSPSNKVTEKGKDVELRCDPISGHTALYWYRQSLGQGLEFLIYFQGNSAPDKSGLPSDRFSAERTGGSVSTLTIQRTQQEDSAVYLCASSSQALAGSDRDTQYFGPGTRLTVL.

This clone has a single count. The V call is TRBV5-1, the J call TRBJ2-2; 7 bases align to TRBD1. The length of the CDR3 is 16 residues. Unmatched junction bases numbered 6, after V lost 2 bases and J lost 2 bases. Germline V gives CDR1 SGHRS, CDR2 YFSETQ. The CDR3 here is CASSFSGQVNTGELFF. The CDR3 DNA is TGCGCCAGCAGCTTTTCAGGACAGGTTAACACCGGGGAGCTGTTTTTT. Full variable domain (rest looked up from reference TRBV5-1 and TRBJ2-2): KAGVTQTPRYLIKTRGQQVTLSCSPISGHRSVSWYQQTPGQGLQFLFEYFSETQRNKGNFPGRFSGRQFSNSRSEMNVSTLELGDSALYLCASSFSGQVNTGELFFGEGSRLTVL.

CDR3 bases: TGTGCCAGCAGTGACCCGAGGGGCAATCAGCCCCAGCATTTT. This translates into CASSDPRGNQPQHF. J is TRBJ1-5 and V is TRBV6-1; D is ambiguous. V dropped 3 bases and J dropped 2 bases, with 8 bases sitting between them. Germline V CDR1 and CDR2: MNHNS, SASEGT. This CDR3 is built from 14 residues.

This chain links TRBV4-1 with TRBJ2-2; no definite D call. Deletions cut 1 base from V and 5 bases from J, with 5 bases between. The germline gives CDR1 MGHRA, CDR2 YSYEKL. The CDR3 covers 13 residues. Here the CDR3 DNA reads TGCGCCAGCAGCCAAGGGGCGACCGGGGAGCTGTTTTTT. The encoded protein is CASSQGATGELFF.

V usage is TRBV28 and J usage is TRBJ1-6; 8 positions agree with TRBD1. The CDR3 sequence is 16 residues long. The germline V gene has CDR1 MDHEN and CDR2 SYDVKM. Trimming removed 3 bases from V and 2 bases from J; junction bases left unmatched: 3. As DNA, the CDR3 is TGTGCCAGCAGTTTGCCAGGGGGCGCCTATAATTCACCCCTCCACTTT. It encodes CASSLPGGAYNSPLHF.

The V gene is TRBV9, the J gene TRBJ2-3, with 10 bases identical to TRBD2. V dropped 0 bases and J dropped 1; count of bases not matched to a gene: 2. The CDR3 totals 16 residues. Looked up from germline, CDR1 is SGDLS and CDR2 is YYNGEE. The CDR3 sequence is CASSVGGTSGTDTQYF. The CDR3 DNA follows: TGTGCCAGCAGCGTAGGGGGGACTAGCGGCACAGATACGCAGTATTTT.

The rearrangement joins TRBV19 to TRBJ1-3, with unresolved D. Germline CDR1 LNHDA, CDR2 SQIVND (reference sequence). The length of the CDR3 is 14 residues. With 7 bases removed from V and 0 bases from J, the gap between germline ends came to 10 bases. CDR3 in amino acids: CASTHRSSGNTIYF. The CDR3 nucleotides are TGTGCCAGTACTCACAGAAGCTCTGGAAACACCATATATTTT.

This chain connects TRBV6-5 to TRBJ2-5; 7 positions agree with TRBD1. Germline lookup yields CDR1 MNHEY and CDR2 SVGAGI. This CDR3 has 13 amino acids. Unmatched junction bases numbered 3, after V lost 6 bases and J lost 2 bases. The CDR3: CASRNRGQETQYF. DNA of the CDR3: TGTGCCAGCAGAAACAGGGGACAAGAGACCCAGTACTTC.

The J gene is TRBJ1-2, the V gene TRBV21-1; the D call of TRBD1 is as the table states it, not checked on the DNA. TRBV21-1 is classified as a pseudogene. The CDR3 extends over 15 amino acids. CDR3 nucleotide sequence: TGTGCCAGCAGCAACCCGACAAGATTCAACTATGGCTACACCTTC. Translation: CASSNPTRFNYGYTF.

The V and J genes are TRBV6-5 and TRBJ2-3; D uncertain. This CDR3 is built from 13 residues. V lost 10 bases and J lost 3, with 14 bases in between. The germline V gene has CDR1 MNHEY and CDR2 SVGAGI. DNA of the CDR3: TGTGCCACGGCTCCGGGTTTGACAGATACGCAGTATTTT. Translation gives CATAPGLTDTQYF.

The chain recombines TRBV10-3 with TRBJ1-6; 8 bases match TRBD1. Trimming took 4 bases from V and 5 from J; bases not matched to a gene: 4. Germline V CDR1 and CDR2: ENHRY, SYGVKD. CDR3 length: 15 amino acids. CDR3 in amino acids: CAISGTGLNNSPLHF. For the CDR3, the DNA is TGTGCCATCAGTGGGACAGGGCTAAATAATTCACCCCTCCACTTT.